This T cell receptor beta chain appears in the sequencing data of a study of beta chain features in type 1 diabetes. Overall study findings and caveats: Insertion counts at VDJ junctions were lower in type 1 diabetes patients, who also showed more deletions there. Over-representation of high TCR-expressing cells was a possible consequence of cDNA sequencing.

Reverse transcription of all isolated RNA meant that expressed TCRB transcripts were sequenced. Libraries were prepared by immunoSEQ multiplex PCR; TCRdb keeps only in-frame clonotypes and omits some of them. Counted here are approximately 120,000 clones, 30% to 40% occurring once; the ten biggest clones make up about 0.07%. Every sorted population was more than 95% pure. This clone was counted only a few times. Its specificity is unknown. The origin of this receptor is a woman aged 18 to 35 in good health. Sample: stem cell memory CD4+ T cells from blood.

The CDR3: CASSSQGNTEAFF. CDR3 nucleotides: TGTGCCAGCAGCTCACAGGGGAACACTGAAGCTTTCTTT. V gene TRBV7-3 combines with J gene TRBJ1-1; D perhaps matches TRBD1 (6 bases). The germline V gene encodes CDR1 SGHTA and CDR2 FQGTGA. Deletions cut 4 bases from V and 1 base from J, with 7 bases between. The CDR3 runs to 13 residues.